This T cell receptor beta chain is drawn from a study of blood T cells in healthy people across ages. This clonotype was seen a few times. The CDR3 contains 14 residues. Germline values: CDR1 LGHDT, CDR2 YNNKEL (reference sequence). The V end was cut by 4 bases, the J end by 6 bases, with 14 bases between. A second PCR, run for roughly 7 to 11 cycles, used a sample-barcoded 5' primer plus a J-beta primer mix. TCRdb ran MiXCR on the 5' RACE reads and lists one entry per CDR3 protein. The data contain approximately 780,000 distinct CDR3 sequences, about a quarter of them singletons. The same sample was also studied in work on T cells of mothers and their children.

The TCR originated in a boy aged 5 to 17 in good health. Sequenced sample: blood. V gene TRBV3-1 combines with J gene TRBJ2-3; D ambiguous. CDR3 loop: CASSPDLVEDTQYF. In DNA, the CDR3 is TGTGCCAGCAGCCCGGACCTCGTAGAGGATACGCAGTATTTT.